The clone carrying this T cell receptor beta chain was detected many times. V lost 5 bases to trimming and J lost 3 bases; unmatched junction nucleotides: 3. This CDR3 has 14 amino acids. From germline, CDR1 is MNHEY and CDR2 SMNVEV (reference sequence). The data belong to a study of blood T cell repertoires in COVID-19. Profiling relied on immunoSEQ multiplex PCR, and the TCRdb table lists in-frame clones only, not all of them. Among 200,000 to 300,000 clones listed, around 83% were seen once. This sequence joins TRBV27 and TRBJ1-4; 7 nucleotides match TRBD1. Sequencing was performed on peripheral blood. This clonotype originated in a man older than 75 with acute or convalescent COVID-19. DNA for the CDR3: TGTGCCAGCAGTCCCGGGACAGCTAATGAAAAACTGTTTTTT. Translated: CASSPGTANEKLFF.